This T cell receptor (beta chain) was recorded in a study of T cells in Graves' hyperthyroidism and ophthalmopathy. Overall study: Peripheral blood was collected at initial diagnosis, before any treatment.

Study-level findings and limits: Separation of ophthalmopathy from stable hyperthyroidism was achieved by a 13 V-J model.

As for this clonotype: What it binds is unknown.

The PBMCs studied were ones that came from 8 to 10 ml fresh peripheral blood. There were TCR beta CDR3 regions amplified from RNA transcripts. TCR CDR3 regions were first amplified by RT-PCR with HTBI primers. MiXCR, applied by TCRdb to the multiplex PCR reads, yields one record per CDR3 protein. The top ten clones hold less than 35% of a sample with a few hundred thousand distinct CDR3 sequences, around 14% of them seen once. Germline assignment: CDR1 MGHRA and CDR2 YSYEKL. This CDR3 comprises 16 residues. Germline trimming cut 4 bases from V and 2 bases from J; bases unmatched to any gene: 7. The TCR was taken from a woman aged 25 to 39 with Graves' hyperthyroidism. The chain couples TRBV4-1 to TRBJ2-3, with 9 bases that match TRBD2. The sample was blood. CDR3 sequence (DNA): TGCGCCAGCAGCCTTGTAGCGGGAGAGACCACAGATACGCAGTATTTT. This codes for CASSLVAGETTDTQYF.